This T cell receptor (beta chain) was obtained from a study of cytomegalovirus exposure and HLA in healthy donors. To note about this clone: What it binds is not known.

Vbeta (60) and Jbeta (13) primers were used in the PCR. As processed by the authors: In a later analysis, 80 million or so unique TCR beta chains included roughly 11 million shared by two or more donors. Profiled with immunoSEQ multiplex PCR; TCRdb holds only in-frame clones, not every one. V, J and clone size were drawn from that table, and D and trimming were deduced from the DNA. Of some 190,000 clones in the sample, less than 85% were seen once. The CDR3 totals 14 residues. Trimming shortened V by 6 bases and J by 2 bases, and 12 bases separated the two germline ends. Germline V gene data show CDR1 as MNHEY and CDR2 as SMNVEV (reference sequence). Study-wide results and caveats: In a later analysis, the majority of CMV-associated beta chains seemingly showed HLA restriction. Immune exposure data for these donors was limited to CMV serostatus.

Healthy bone marrow donors formed the donor group. Sequencing used PBMCs. This receptor was taken from a boy aged 2 to 10 in good health and CMV-seronegative. The chain recombines TRBV27 with TRBJ2-3; the D gene is possibly TRBD2 (5 bases). The CDR3 reads CASRPAAPTDTQYF. The DNA of the CDR3 is TGTGCCAGCAGGCCAGCGGCCCCCACAGATACGCAGTATTTT.